This is a list of T cell receptor beta chains from one sample in a study of blood T cells in healthy people across ages. TCRdb re-called the 5' RACE reads with MiXCR, one entry per CDR3 protein. Of about 580,000 distinct CDR3 sequences listed, around half are singletons. The sequenced sample was blood. These receptors came from a man older than 75 in good health. Each CDR3 is given with its conserved first and last residue. A D gene is named only where the DNA matches it firmly. Clone size is shown for a subset of rows, as once, few, many or a class of expanded clone.

j_gene: TRBJ2-6; abundance: .; v_gene: TRBV10-3; d_gene: .; CDR3nt: TGTGCCATCAGTGAGTCGGGGCAGGGACGTTCCTCTGGGACCAACGTCCTGACTTTC; CDR3aa: CAISESGQGRSSGTNVLTF
j_gene: TRBJ2-1; abundance: few; v_gene: TRBV7-9; d_gene: TRBD2; CDR3nt: TGTGCCAGCAGCTTACGGCTAGCGGGATCAAGTTCCTACAATGAGCAGTTCTTC; CDR3aa: CASSLRLAGSSSYNEQFF
j_gene: TRBJ1-2; abundance: .; v_gene: TRBV9; d_gene: .; CDR3nt: TGTGCCAGCAGCGTAGGACGGACGGAGGATGGCTACACCTTC; CDR3aa: CASSVGRTEDGYTF
j_gene: TRBJ2-5; abundance: .; v_gene: TRBV6-2/TRBV6-3; d_gene: .; CDR3nt: TGTGCCAGCAGTTACCTTGGGACGGAGAAGGAGACCCAGTACTTC; CDR3aa: CASSYLGTEKETQYF
j_gene: TRBJ2-5; abundance: few; v_gene: TRBV10-3; d_gene: .; CDR3nt: TGTGCCATCAGTGGGGCGTCATCGGGGAGCCAAGAGACCCAGTACTTC; CDR3aa: CAISGASSGSQETQYF
j_gene: TRBJ2-1; abundance: many; v_gene: TRBV6-5; d_gene: TRBD1; CDR3nt: TGTGCCAGCAGTTACTCCGGGACAGGGACCACTGAGCAGTTCTTC; CDR3aa: CASSYSGTGTTEQFF
j_gene: TRBJ2-5; abundance: many; v_gene: TRBV6-5; d_gene: .; CDR3nt: TGTGCCACGCATCGGGGAGGCGGTTGGTCGCAAGAGACCCAGTACTTC; CDR3aa: CATHRGGGWSQETQYF
j_gene: TRBJ2-1; abundance: few; v_gene: TRBV11-3; d_gene: .; CDR3nt: TGTGCCAGCAGCTTGCTAGGATTTGAGCAGTTCTTC; CDR3aa: CASSLLGFEQFF
j_gene: TRBJ2-1; abundance: .; v_gene: TRBV7-2; d_gene: .; CDR3nt: TGTGCCAGCAGCTTATGGGGTCGGAGAGATGAGCAGTTCTTC; CDR3aa: CASSLWGRRDEQFF
j_gene: TRBJ1-6; abundance: .; v_gene: TRBV20-1; d_gene: TRBD1; CDR3nt: TGCAGTGCTAGGGACGGGACAGTTAATTCACCCCTCCACTTT; CDR3aa: CSARDGTVNSPLHF
j_gene: TRBJ1-5; abundance: few; v_gene: TRBV20-1; d_gene: .; CDR3nt: TGCAGTGCTAGTTCTCTCAACTCCGATCAGCCCCAGCATTTT; CDR3aa: CSASSLNSDQPQHF
j_gene: TRBJ2-5; abundance: .; v_gene: TRBV29-1; d_gene: .; CDR3nt: TGCAGCGCCCAGGGGGGGGGCCAAGAGACCCAGTACTTC; CDR3aa: CSAQGGGQETQYF
j_gene: TRBJ2-2; abundance: .; v_gene: TRBV6-4; d_gene: TRBD1; CDR3nt: TGTGCCAGCATGACCACAGGGGATAGCACCGGGGAGCTGTTTTTT; CDR3aa: CASMTTGDSTGELFF
j_gene: TRBJ1-6; abundance: .; v_gene: TRBV7-9; d_gene: .; CDR3nt: TGTGCCAGCAGCCAAGGGGGGTTAAATTCACCCCTCCACTTT; CDR3aa: CASSQGGLNSPLHF
j_gene: TRBJ2-3; abundance: .; v_gene: TRBV7-3; d_gene: .; CDR3nt: TGTGCCAGCGCCCCTAGCACTTCCGATACGCAGTATTTT; CDR3aa: CASAPSTSDTQYF
j_gene: TRBJ2-3; abundance: .; v_gene: TRBV9; d_gene: TRBD2; CDR3nt: TGTGCCAGCAGCCACCCCAGGACTAGCGGAAGCACAGATACGCAGTATTTT; CDR3aa: CASSHPRTSGSTDTQYF
j_gene: TRBJ2-7; abundance: .; v_gene: TRBV24-1; d_gene: TRBD1; CDR3nt: TGTGCCACCAGTGGGGCAGGGGGCTATGGCGAGCAGTACTTC; CDR3aa: CATSGAGGYGEQYF
j_gene: TRBJ2-3; abundance: many; v_gene: TRBV18; d_gene: .; CDR3nt: TGTGCCAGCTCACCCGGGACGGAGGGCGATACGCAGTATTTT; CDR3aa: CASSPGTEGDTQYF
j_gene: TRBJ1-4; abundance: .; v_gene: TRBV7-2; d_gene: .; CDR3nt: TGTGCCAGCAGCTTAGGGACATACAATGAAAAACTGTTTTTT; CDR3aa: CASSLGTYNEKLFF
j_gene: TRBJ2-4; abundance: .; v_gene: TRBV7-2; d_gene: .; CDR3nt: TGTGCCAGCAGCTTAGTACAGACTGGTTACAAAAACATTCAGTACTTC; CDR3aa: CASSLVQTGYKNIQYF
j_gene: TRBJ2-1; abundance: few; v_gene: TRBV12-3/TRBV12-4; d_gene: .; CDR3nt: TGTGCCAGCAGTTTGTGGCAGCGCCGGGACGTCGATGAGCAGTTCTTC; CDR3aa: CASSLWQRRDVDEQFF
j_gene: TRBJ2-1; abundance: many; v_gene: TRBV4-1; d_gene: TRBD2; CDR3nt: TGCGCCAGCAGCCGAGGACTAGCGGGAGTGGGTGAGCAGTTCTTC; CDR3aa: CASSRGLAGVGEQFF
j_gene: TRBJ2-7; abundance: .; v_gene: TRBV12-5; d_gene: TRBD2; CDR3nt: TGTGCTAGTGGTTTCCCCGGAGGAGCTAGCGGGGGGATAAGTACCTACGAGCAGTACTTC; CDR3aa: CASGFPGGASGGISTYEQYF